The clone carrying this T cell receptor beta chain appeared a few times. Per germline, CDR1 SQVTM and CDR2 ANQGSEA. The CDR3 is 12 amino acids. The V gene lost 6 bases and the J gene lost 10 bases, with 19 bases spanning the gap. Original processing methods: It was from reference gene primer amplification that nucleated cell counts were estimated. Generated by immunoSEQ multiplex PCR, the TCRdb table keeps only in-frame clones and is missing some. V, J and clone size are those of that table, while D and trimming were read from the DNA. The repertoire consists of over 45,000 clones, with 90% occurring once and the leading ten covering about 4.2%. The data are from a study of blood T cell repertoires in COVID-19. On the study more broadly: There were acute and convalescent COVID-19 samples, and they came from the United States, Italy and Spain. PBMCs, B-cell-depleted T cells, or T cells provided the cDNA or gDNA that made up the material.

The sequenced material came from peripheral blood. This receptor was taken from a man aged 45-60 years with acute or convalescent COVID-19. The chain carries TRBV29-1 and TRBJ2-7, with a tentative D call TRBD2 (5 bases). CDR3 sequence (DNA): TGCAGCGTGGATCCGGTCCGGGGAGAACAGTACTTC. Protein product: CSVDPVRGEQYF.